This record concerns one T cell receptor beta chain sequence. The assay was immunoSEQ multiplex PCR, and TCRdb's table has in-frame clones only and misses some. The profile covers tens of thousands of clones, with about four fifths appearing a single time and about 5.7% taken by the ten largest. This record belongs to a study of blood T cell repertoires in COVID-19. About the study: Material from acute and convalescent COVID-19 was sourced from the United States, Italy and Spain. Sources were T cells, B-cell-depleted T cells, or PBMCs; the material itself was cDNA or gDNA.

This CDR3 region has 13 residues. The germline V gene encodes CDR1 SGHRS and CDR2 YFSETQ. V gave up 4 bases and J gave up 1 base, with 8 bases separating them. Seattle's cohort entered during active infection and was followed longitudinally. The V call is TRBV5-1, the J call TRBJ1-2; unclear D gene. The clonotype originates from a man between 65 and 85 years old with COVID-19, enrolled during active disease. The source material was peripheral blood. CDR3 DNA sequence: TGCGCCAGCAGCCCGGACTTTAACTATGGCTACACCTTC. This translates into CASSPDFNYGYTF.